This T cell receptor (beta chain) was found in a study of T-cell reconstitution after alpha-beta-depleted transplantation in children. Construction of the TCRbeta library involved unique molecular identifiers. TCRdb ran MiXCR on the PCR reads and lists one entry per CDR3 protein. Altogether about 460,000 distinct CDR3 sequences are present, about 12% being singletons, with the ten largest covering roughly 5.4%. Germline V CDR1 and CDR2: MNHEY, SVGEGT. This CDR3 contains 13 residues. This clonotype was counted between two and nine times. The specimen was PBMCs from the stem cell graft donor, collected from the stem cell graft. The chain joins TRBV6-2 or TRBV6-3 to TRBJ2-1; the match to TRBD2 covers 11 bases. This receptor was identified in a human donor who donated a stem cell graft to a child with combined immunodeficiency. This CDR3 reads CAIAGGPGNEQFF. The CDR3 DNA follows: TGTGCGATAGCGGGGGGGCCGGGGAATGAGCAGTTCTTC.